Described below is a single TCR beta chain sequence and its context. As yet, its antigen is unknown. The record originates from a study of response to subunit inactivated influenza vaccine. The study's findings and limits: Few additional T cells are recruited per seasonal influenza vaccination, authors suggested.

TCRdb re-analysed the RT-PCR reads in MiXCR, keeping a single row per CDR3 protein. The table shows 400,000 to 650,000 distinct CDR3 sequences, with around 7.9% occurring only once. The TCR was taken from a man between 45 and 75 years old who received an inactivated influenza vaccine. The sequenced sample was PBMCs from blood, obtained 23 to 25 months after vaccination.

In DNA, the CDR3 is TGTGCCAGCAAACGGGAGGAAAGCACAGATACGCAGTATTTT. It specifies CASKREESTDTQYF. The chain couples TRBV6-1 to TRBJ2-3; 7 bases fit TRBD2. The V and J ends lost 7 bases and 0 bases, in that order; junction bases with no gene match: 4. This CDR3 is 14 amino acids long. CDR1 and CDR2 (germline): MNHNS, SASEGT.